The T cell receptor beta chain described here comes from a study of T cell responses to AZD1222 COVID-19 vaccine. Broader study findings: Among vaccine-associated CD4 TCRs, coverage spanned spike, with dominance at 160-218 and 743-854.

In regard to this clone: Its antigen is currently unknown.

In germline, CDR1 is MNHNS, CDR2 SASEGT. V shed 0 bases and J shed 0 bases, with 12 bases lying between them. The CDR3 totals 17 residues. Profiled with immunoSEQ multiplex PCR; TCRdb holds only in-frame clones, not every one. The top ten clones hold around 19% of a sample with roughly 100,000 clones, 89% of them seen once. The TCR sequence derives from an adult in good health. Sequencing was performed on peripheral blood, taken on day 0 of AZD1222 vaccination. The chain carries TRBV6-1 and TRBJ1-5; D not certain. CDR3 DNA: TGTGCCAGCAGTGAAGCGCGGGCGGTTTATAGCAATCAGCCCCAGCATTTT. Translating gives CASSEARAVYSNQPQHF.